The entry below describes one T cell receptor (beta chain). This entry comes from a study of blood T cells in healthy people across ages. A sample-barcoded 5' primer and a J-beta primer mix were used in a second PCR of roughly 7 to 11 cycles. TCRdb reanalysed the 5' RACE reads using MiXCR and keeps one entry per CDR3 protein. The data show under 700,000 distinct CDR3 sequences, with about 25% seen just once and 7.5% to 9% held by the top ten. There are 14 residues in the CDR3. V lost 4 bases, J lost 7 bases, and 4 bases stayed unmatched. Germline V gene data show CDR1 as SEHNR and CDR2 as FQNEAQ (reference sequence). This sample was also put to use in a study of T cells of mothers and their children.

The rearrangement joins TRBV7-9 to TRBJ1-2; the match to TRBD1 covers 12 bases. This TCR came from a boy between 10 and 17 years old in good health. Sequencing input: blood. CDR3 loop: CASSSGTGGAGYTF. CDR3 DNA: TGTGCCAGCAGCTCCGGGACAGGGGGCGCTGGCTACACCTTC.